Following are 24 T cell receptor beta chains from one sample sequenced in a study of shared clonotypes between healthy human individuals. Sequenced by immunoSEQ multiplex PCR; TCRdb stores in-frame clones only, minus some. The sample holds 2.3 million or so clones, about 92% seen once. What was sequenced was naive CD4+ T cells from PBMCs. Subset denoted: CD45RA+ positively selected. These receptors came from a man between 18 and 35 years old in good health. Some clones in this sample may be carry-over from other donors' samples.

V and J are TRBV28 and TRBJ2-1, with unresolved D. CDR3 size: 12 residues. Between the trimmed V and J ends, which lost 3 bases and 8 bases, there was a span of 8 bases. Per germline, CDR1 MDHEN and CDR2 SYDVKM. DNA for the CDR3: TGTGCCAGCAGTTTGGGCGGAGATGAGCAGTTCTTC. Translation gives CASSLGGDEQFF.

The gene calls are TRBV28 and TRBJ1-1; 10 nucleotides match TRBD1. From germline, CDR1 is MDHEN and CDR2 SYDVKM. The trim removed 6 bases at V and 5 bases at J, leaving 6 bases unmatched. This CDR3 spans 14 amino acids. The chain's CDR3 is CASRRDRGGTEAFF. CDR3 coding DNA: TGTGCCAGCAGACGGGACAGGGGAGGGACTGAAGCTTTCTTT.

The V call is TRBV7-2, the J call TRBJ1-2; D remains unclear. V lost 2 bases and J 8 bases, leaving 9 bases between the germline ends. Germline V gene data show CDR1 as SGHTA and CDR2 as FQGNSA. This CDR3 contains 12 residues. CDR3 in DNA: TGTGCCAGCAGCTTACAGGCCTCAGGCTACACCTTC. This sequence encodes CASSLQASGYTF.

This clone has just one count. The V and J genes are TRBV7-9 and TRBJ2-3; 10 positions match TRBD1. This CDR3 spans 15 amino acids. Trimming took 1 base from V and 4 from J; bases not matched to a gene: 2. CDR1 and CDR2 (germline): SEHNR, FQNEAQ (reference sequence). The CDR3 DNA sequence: TGTGCCAGCAGCTTAGACGGGACAGGGGCAGATACGCAGTATTTT. Its protein is CASSLDGTGADTQYF.

The genes are TRBV27 and TRBJ2-7, with TRBD1 matching 7 bases. Trimming removed 1 base from V and 4 bases from J; junction bases left unmatched: 7. Germline CDR1 MNHEY, CDR2 SMNVEV (reference sequence). The CDR3 is 15 residues long. The CDR3 loop reads CASSLYRGNLYEQYF. CDR3 DNA sequence: TGTGCCAGCAGTTTATACAGGGGTAATTTATACGAGCAGTACTTC.

This clone was counted once. The identical CDR3 is also encoded by other nucleotide sequences in the sample. This chain uses TRBV9 with TRBJ2-5; D may be TRBD1 (5 bases). The germline V and J ends were trimmed by 0 bases and 1 base, with 7 bases remaining between them. The CDR3 consists of 14 residues. Germline V CDR1 and CDR2: SGDLS, YYNGEE. The CDR3 region is CASSVGTTQETQYF. CDR3 nucleotides: TGTGCCAGCAGCGTAGGGACAACCCAAGAGACCCAGTACTTC.

The V gene is TRBV6-6, the J gene TRBJ2-1; TRBD2 is a possible D gene (5 bases). Per germline, CDR1 MNHNY and CDR2 SVGAGI (reference sequence). Trimming pared 2 bases from V and 14 bases from J, leaving 16 bases between. The CDR3 spans 13 residues. This chain's CDR3 is CASSYGVSGSEFF. Here the CDR3 DNA reads TGTGCCAGCAGTTACGGGGTGAGCGGATCGGAGTTCTTC.

The chain links TRBV28 to TRBJ1-3; D is possibly TRBD1 (5 bases). CDR1 and CDR2 from the germline V gene are MDHEN and SYDVKM. The CDR3 totals 15 residues. The V end lost 6 bases, the J end lost 7 bases, and 19 bases lay between the germline ends. The CDR3 protein is CASSPSPGLRNTIYF. CDR3 nucleotides: TGTGCCAGCAGCCCTTCGCCAGGGCTGAGGAACACCATATATTTT.

The chain couples TRBV19 to TRBJ2-5, with a possible D match to TRBD1 (5 bases). The V and J ends lost 3 bases and 4 bases respectively, with 6 bases between them. This CDR3 is 12 amino acids long. Germline V gene data show CDR1 as LNHDA and CDR2 as SQIVND (reference sequence). DNA of the CDR3: TGTGCCAGTAGTATGACAGTAGAGACCCAGTACTTC. Its protein product is CASSMTVETQYF.

The CDR3: CASSLSAGGSAGELFF. For the CDR3, the DNA is TGTGCCAGCAGTTTATCGGCAGGGGGCAGTGCCGGGGAGCTGTTTTTT. The gene calls are TRBV28 and TRBJ2-2; 8 bases line up with TRBD1. Germline CDR1 and CDR2: MDHEN and SYDVKM. CDR3 length: 16 residues. V was pared by 1 base and J by 6 bases, with 7 bases of the junction left unmatched.

This chain uses TRBV9 with TRBJ1-2; 8 bases are shared with TRBD1. Germline V gene data show CDR1 as SGDLS and CDR2 as YYNGEE. J gave up 3 bases and V 6 bases, and 7 bases lay outside the gene matches. The CDR3 contains 14 residues. CDR3 region: CASTYDRGDYGYTF. The CDR3 bases are TGTGCCAGCACCTATGACAGGGGTGACTATGGCTACACCTTC. Together with reference TRBV9 and TRBJ1-2, the CDR3 gives the full variable domain: DSGVTQTPKHLITATGQRVTLRCSPRSGDLSVYWYQQSLDQGLQFLIQYYNGEERAKGNILERFSAQQFPDLHSELNLSSLELGDSALYFCASTYDRGDYGYTFGSGTRLTVV.

CDR3 sequence: CASSLRFLAGVPEQFF. The CDR3, as DNA: TGTGCCAGCAGTTTACGGTTCCTAGCGGGAGTTCCGGAGCAGTTCTTC. The J gene is TRBJ2-1, the V gene TRBV27; TRBD2 agrees at 10 bases. V dropped 2 bases and J dropped 10; count of bases not matched to a gene: 11. Per germline, CDR1 MNHEY and CDR2 SMNVEV (reference sequence). CDR3 length: 16 amino acids.

The chain is built from TRBV6-6 and TRBJ2-7; D gene unclear. The V end lost 6 bases, the J end lost 2 bases, and 5 bases lay between the germline ends. Germline CDR1 reads MNHNY; CDR2 reads SVGAGI (reference sequence). CDR3 size: 11 residues. CDR3 sequence: CASSRAYEQYF. In DNA, the CDR3 is TGTGCCAGCAGCCGTGCCTACGAGCAGTACTTC.

The chain has TRBV6-6 and TRBJ1-3; D is ambiguous. Per the germline V gene, CDR1 is MNHNY and CDR2 is SVGAGI (reference sequence). This CDR3 region has 13 residues. V was clipped by 8 bases and J by 4 bases, with 12 bases between them. As DNA, the CDR3 is TGTGCCAGCCGCGAGCAGCTCGGAAACACCATATATTTT. This encodes CASREQLGNTIYF.

The CDR3 DNA reads TGTGCCAGCAGCTTAGGGAGGCGGGAGGGCCTTGATGAGCAGTTCTTC. This sequence encodes CASSLGRREGLDEQFF. This rearrangement joins TRBV11-3 to TRBJ2-1, with 9 positions matching TRBD2. The CDR3 is 16 amino acids. The germline gives CDR1 SGHNT, CDR2 YENEEA. The junction had 9 bases not matched to a gene; V was cut back by 1 base and J by 8 bases.

V gene TRBV11-3 combines with J gene TRBJ1-5; TRBD1 is a possible D gene (5 bases). V gave up 5 bases and J gave up 0 bases, with 14 bases separating them. There are 16 residues in the CDR3. Germline V gene lookup returns CDR1 SGHNT and CDR2 YENEEA. CDR3: CASSNRSLNSNQPQHF. The CDR3 region has the DNA TGTGCCAGCAGCAACAGGAGTCTCAATAGCAATCAGCCCCAGCATTTT.

This clone has more than one count but fewer than ten. Other nucleotide sequences from this sample produce the same CDR3. V and J are TRBV5-1 and TRBJ1-1, with no clear D. The CDR3 loop spans 13 amino acids. CDR1 SGHRS and CDR2 YFSETQ come from the germline V gene. Between the trimmed V and J ends, which lost 3 bases and 1 base, there was a span of 7 bases. The CDR3 spells CASSSDPNTEAFF. The DNA of the CDR3 is TGCGCCAGCAGCTCAGATCCGAACACTGAAGCTTTCTTT. Together with reference TRBV5-1 and TRBJ1-1, the CDR3 gives the full variable domain: KAGVTQTPRYLIKTRGQQVTLSCSPISGHRSVSWYQQTPGQGLQFLFEYFSETQRNKGNFPGRFSGRQFSNSRSEMNVSTLELGDSALYLCASSSDPNTEAFFGQGTRLTVV.

The rearrangement links TRBV5-1 to TRBJ1-2; TRBD1 might be the D (6 bases). Trimming removed 1 base from V and 3 bases from J, with 13 bases in between. CDR1 is SGHRS and CDR2 is YFSETQ in the germline V gene. The CDR3 consists of 15 residues. The CDR3 region is CASSLQGTVDYGYTF. As DNA, the CDR3 is TGCGCCAGCAGCTTGCAGGGGACCGTCGACTATGGCTACACCTTC.

Details on this clone: A read error may account for a junction end that differs from germline. The J gene is TRBJ2-2, the V gene TRBV15; 7 positions agree with TRBD2. Germline V CDR1 and CDR2: LNHNV, YYDKDF (reference sequence). The CDR3 is 12 amino acids. The DNA for the CDR3 is TGTGCCACCAGCAGAGATGGGAGGGAGGTGTTTTTT. This sequence encodes CATSRDGREVFF. The variable domain in full, completed from reference TRBV15 and TRBJ2-2, reads DAMVIQNPRYQVTQFGKPVTLSCSQTLNHNVMYWYQQKSSQAPKLLFHYYDKDFNNEADTPDNFQSRRPNTSFCFLDIRSPGLGDTAMYLCATSRDGREVFFGEGSRLTVL.

V and J are TRBV4-2 and TRBJ2-2, with 8 bases fitting TRBD2. The CDR3 spans 17 residues. V lost 0 bases and J lost 7; bases outside the gene matches: 10. Germline loops: CDR1 LGHNA, CDR2 YNFKEQ. The CDR3 reads CASSQDGGAGVDGELFF. CDR3 nucleotides: TGTGCCAGCAGCCAAGATGGCGGAGCGGGAGTCGACGGGGAGCTGTTTTTT.

V and J are TRBV10-3 and TRBJ1-1; D is uncertain. Between the trimmed V and J ends, which lost 7 bases and 4 bases, there was a span of 13 bases. Germline V gene lookup returns CDR1 ENHRY and CDR2 SYGVKD. CDR3 length: 13 residues. For the CDR3, the DNA is TGTGCCATCACCCCGGCGGGTGGCACTGAAGCTTTCTTT. This translates into CAITPAGGTEAFF.

The rearrangement joins TRBV18 to TRBJ2-3; the match to TRBD2 covers 7 bases. CDR3 length equals 15 residues. After removal of 2 bases from V and 4 bases from J, the junction contained 6 bases not matched to a gene. Germline V gene sequence: CDR1 KGHSH, CDR2 LQKENI. CDR3 nucleotide sequence: TGTGCCAGCTCACCAGTAGGCGCGGGAGCAGATACGCAGTATTTT. Residues: CASSPVGAGADTQYF.

This chain joins TRBV2 and TRBJ1-1; 7 bases are a match to TRBD1. J lost 1 base, V lost 5 bases, and 4 bases had no gene match. There are 14 residues in the CDR3. The germline gives CDR1 SNHLY, CDR2 FYNNEI. Here the CDR3 reads CASSSRGWNTEAFF. The DNA of the CDR3 is TGTGCCAGCAGTTCCAGGGGGTGGAACACTGAAGCTTTCTTT.

This clone was seen more than once but under ten times. The CDR3 protein is CASSQGPRNQPQHF. CDR3 sequence (DNA): TGCGCCAGCAGCCAAGGGCCCCGCAATCAGCCCCAGCATTTT. This chain connects TRBV4-1 to TRBJ1-5; D not resolved. Germline V gene data show CDR1 as MGHRA and CDR2 as YSYEKL. V lost 1 base and J 2 bases, leaving 6 bases between the germline ends. This CDR3 has 14 residues.